Listed below are T cell receptor beta chains from one sample, sequenced in a study of blood T cell repertoires in COVID-19. Some clones are missing from TCRdb's copy, which holds only in-frame ones; the method was immunoSEQ multiplex PCR. The sample contains some 330,000 clones, approximately 89% of which appear only once. Sequenced input: PBMCs or T cells enriched from blood (not recorded which). The receptors come from a young man who had recovered from COVID-19. Both conserved end residues are part of each CDR3. The D gene is left open where the match is weak. Rows give clone size only sometimes, using once, few, many, or a class for an expanded clone.

D	V	J	size	DNA	CDR3
.	TRBV5-1	TRBJ2-1	.	TGCGCCAGCAGGATCGGGTCCGAGGCGGGTGAGCAGTTCTTC	CASRIGSEAGEQFF
TRBD1	TRBV24-1	TRBJ2-1	.	TGTGCCACCAGTGATTCGGACAGGGGGCAGTTCTTC	CATSDSDRGQFF
.	TRBV5-1	TRBJ1-3	.	TGCGCCAGCAGCTTGGTCGGGAGTCGGGGAGGAAACACCATATATTTT	CASSLVGSRGGNTIYF
TRBD1	TRBV5-1	TRBJ1-4	.	TGCGCCAGCAGCACGGCCGGACAGGGGGTCGTAAAACTGTTTTTT	CASSTAGQGVVKLFF
TRBD1	TRBV5-1	TRBJ2-7	few	TGCGCCAGCAGCTTGGACAGGGGGCGGTACGAGCAGTACTTC	CASSLDRGRYEQYF
.	TRBV6-4	TRBJ1-6	.	TGTGCCAGCAGGCCGGGTCCCAACTATAATTCACCCCTCCACTTT	CASRPGPNYNSPLHF
.	TRBV11-2	TRBJ2-1	once	TGTGCCAGCAGCTTAGAGTGGTTGAGGGAGGATGGGAGGAATGAGCAGTTCTTC	CASSLEWLREDGRNEQFF
TRBD2	TRBV5-1	TRBJ2-7	once	TGCGCCAGCACCCTGAGCGGGGGGCGTCACGAGCAGTACTTC	CASTLSGGRHEQYF
TRBD1	TRBV7-9	TRBJ1-2	.	TGTGCCAGCAGCTTAGTAGGGACAGGGTATGGCTACACCTTC	CASSLVGTGYGYTF
TRBD2	TRBV24-1	TRBJ2-5	.	TGTGCCACCAGTGACGCCGGGACTAGCGGGGGGGCCTGGAAGACCCAGTACTTC	CATSDAGTSGGAWKTQYF
TRBD1	TRBV28	TRBJ1-6	.	TGTGCCAGCAGCTCAGCTGGACAGGGTAATTCACCCCTCCACTTT	CASSSAGQGNSPLHF
.	TRBV2	TRBJ2-2	.	TGTGCCAGCAGCCAGCGACCAGCCAACACCGGGGAGCTGTTTTTT	CASSQRPANTGELFF
.	TRBV9	TRBJ2-6	.	TGTGCCAGCAGCGTAGACGTTCGCCGGTCTGGGGCCAACGTCCTGACTTTC	CASSVDVRRSGANVLTF
.	TRBV5-4	TRBJ2-2	.	TGTGCCAGCAGCTCCTACAGAACTTTGAACACCGGGGAGCTGTTTTTT	CASSSYRTLNTGELFF
TRBD2	TRBV27	TRBJ2-1	few	TGTGCCAGCAGCCCCCTGGGACTAGGCTCCAATGAGCAGTTCTTC	CASSPLGLGSNEQFF
TRBD1	TRBV6-5	TRBJ1-2	few	TGTGCCAGCAGTTACTCCGAACAGGGGGAGCGGGGCTACACCTTC	CASSYSEQGERGYTF
.	TRBV18	TRBJ1-4	.	TGTGCCAGCTCACCAACACTAAACCGGGACACTGAAAAACTGTTTTTT	CASSPTLNRDTEKLFF
.	TRBV2	TRBJ1-1	.	TGTGCCAGCTTAAGGACGGGGGGCCACACTGAAGCTTTCTTT	CASLRTGGHTEAFF
.	TRBV7-9	TRBJ2-2	.	TGTGCCAGCAGCGAGGGAGCCCAAATTTACACCGGGGAGCTGTTTTTT	CASSEGAQIYTGELFF
.	TRBV4-2	TRBJ1-6	.	TGTGCCAGCAGCTCACAATACAGGGAGCCATCACCCCTCCACTTT	CASSSQYREPSPLHF
TRBD1	TRBV28	TRBJ2-7	.	TGTGCCAGCAGTCCCCCGGGACAGAACTACGAGCAGTACTTC	CASSPPGQNYEQYF
.	TRBV3-1/TRBV3-2	TRBJ2-7	.	TGTGCCAGCAGCCAATCAGGTCACGGATCCTTCTCCTACGAGCAGTACTTC	CASSQSGHGSFSYEQYF
TRBD1	TRBV5-1	TRBJ1-1	.	TGCGCCAGCAGCTTATTACAGGGGAGCACTGAAGCTTTCTTT	CASSLLQGSTEAFF
.	TRBV19	TRBJ1-5	.	TGTGCCAGTAGTATTCGGGGGGGCCTTCTCAATCAGCCCCAGCATTTT	CASSIRGGLLNQPQHF
.	TRBV19	TRBJ1-5	few	TGTGCCAGTAGTATTGCGGGGAATCAGCCCCAGCATTTT	CASSIAGNQPQHF
.	TRBV7-8	TRBJ2-7	.	TGTGCCAGCAGCGCCCCGACAGTTGGCTCCTACGAGCAGTACTTC	CASSAPTVGSYEQYF
.	TRBV23-1	TRBJ2-5	.	TGCGCCGGATCTCAGGGGCGAGGTGAGACCCAGTACTTC	CAGSQGRGETQYF
TRBD2	TRBV4-1	TRBJ2-7	.	TGCGCCAGCAGCCAAGACCCGACTAGCTTACCCTACGAGCAGTACTTC	CASSQDPTSLPYEQYF
.	TRBV21-1	TRBJ2-5	.	TGTGCCAGCAGCAAATTCTGGGGAGCCAAAAAAGAGACCTCGTACTTC	CASSKFWGAKKETSYF
TRBD2	TRBV11-2	TRBJ2-1	few	TGTGCCAGCAGCCCGACTAGCGGGGGGGCCACTGAGCAGTTCTTC	CASSPTSGGATEQFF
TRBD2	TRBV18	TRBJ2-1	few	TGTGCCAGCTCACCGACTAGCTTGAATGAGCAGTTCTTC	CASSPTSLNEQFF
TRBD1	TRBV24-1	TRBJ2-2	.	TGTGCCACCCGGGGACAGGTCGGGGGGGAGCTGTTTTTT	CATRGQVGGELFF
.	TRBV25-1	TRBJ2-3	.	TGTGCCAGCAGTGAATACAGGGCAGATACGCAGTATTTT	CASSEYRADTQYF
TRBD2	TRBV9	TRBJ2-7	.	TGTGCCAGCAGCGTAGACGCTAGCGGTTACGAGCAGTACTTC	CASSVDASGYEQYF
.	TRBV3-1/TRBV3-2	TRBJ1-4	once	TGTGCCAGCAGCCAACGGGGGGGGACTAATGAAAAACTGTTTTTT	CASSQRGGTNEKLFF
.	TRBV12-3/TRBV12-4	TRBJ1-4	.	TGTGCCAGCAGCATGTACCGGGAACTGTTTTTT	CASSMYRELFF
.	TRBV28	TRBJ1-5	.	TGTGCCAGCAGTTCCAGTAGCAATCAGCCCCAGCATTTT	CASSSSSNQPQHF
.	TRBV19	TRBJ1-2	.	TGTGCCAGTATGGGGAGAGAGGGCAGGCTCGTCTATGGCTACACCTTC	CASMGREGRLVYGYTF
TRBD1	TRBV6-5	TRBJ2-2	.	TGTGCCAGCAGCCCGGACAGGGGTAACGGGGAGCTGTTTTTT	CASSPDRGNGELFF
.	TRBV27	TRBJ1-6	.	TGTGCCAGCAGTTCCCTGGGGGCCGCTTCACCCCTCCACTTT	CASSSLGAASPLHF
.	TRBV5-4	TRBJ2-7	.	TGTGCCAGCAGCTTGGCTGGGGCACGCTCCTACGAGCAGTACTTC	CASSLAGARSYEQYF
.	TRBV5-5	TRBJ2-2	.	TGTGCCAGCAGCTTGGTTGCAGGGCATTACACCGGGGAGCTGTTTTTT	CASSLVAGHYTGELFF
.	TRBV2	TRBJ1-5	.	TGTGCCTCAAAAGGAGATAGCAATCAGCCCCAGCATTTT	CASKGDSNQPQHF
.	TRBV15	TRBJ2-7	few	TGTGCCACCAGCAGCGGAGCGAGCTCCTACGAGCAGTACTTC	CATSSGASSYEQYF
.	TRBV11-2	TRBJ2-2	.	TGTGCCAGCAGCTTAGTCTACAGGGCTGTCGGGGAGCTGTTTTTT	CASSLVYRAVGELFF
.	TRBV4-1	TRBJ1-5	.	TGCGCCAGCAGCCAAGTTGAGTCCGGGTTTGGTCAGCCCCAGCATTTT	CASSQVESGFGQPQHF